This is a list of T cell receptor beta chains from one sample in a study of blood T cells in healthy people across ages. One entry per CDR3 protein results from TCRdb running MiXCR on the 5' RACE reads. The table lists 450,000 to 700,000 distinct CDR3 sequences, roughly 28% of them singletons. The material sequenced was blood. The receptors come from a woman aged 70 to 79 in good health. The CDR3 runs from the conserved cysteine through the conserved F or W. A D gene is named only where the DNA matches it firmly. Clone size appears in some rows only: once, few, many, or a class for an expanded clone.

J: TRBJ2-7
V: TRBV12-3/TRBV12-4
D: -
size: -
CDR3: CASSFEIHEQYF
DNA: TGTGCCAGCAGTTTCGAGATCCACGAGCAGTACTTC

J: TRBJ2-5
V: TRBV9
D: TRBD2
size: -
CDR3: CASSVRGGEETQYF
DNA: TGTGCCAGCAGCGTCCGCGGGGGGGAAGAGACCCAGTACTTC

J: TRBJ2-1
V: TRBV9
D: -
size: -
CDR3: CASSAGDPNHEQFF
DNA: TGTGCCAGCAGCGCAGGGGACCCTAACCATGAGCAGTTCTTC

J: TRBJ1-1
V: TRBV6-5
D: -
size: -
CDR3: CASSYIMNTEAFF
DNA: TGTGCCAGCAGTTACATTATGAACACTGAAGCTTTCTTT

J: TRBJ2-7
V: TRBV18
D: TRBD2
size: -
CDR3: CASTDQRGSVNEQYF
DNA: TGTGCCAGCACAGACCAGCGGGGGTCCGTCAACGAGCAGTACTTC

J: TRBJ2-2
V: TRBV7-9
D: -
size: few
CDR3: CASVGARTGELFF
DNA: TGTGCCTCCGTCGGGGCCCGCACCGGGGAGCTGTTTTTT

J: TRBJ1-2
V: TRBV14
D: -
size: few
CDR3: CASSQVAAANYGYTF
DNA: TGTGCCAGCAGCCAAGTGGCGGCAGCCAACTATGGCTACACCTTC

J: TRBJ2-3
V: TRBV20-1
D: -
size: -
CDR3: CSARRQGDTQYF
DNA: TGCAGTGCTAGACGGCAGGGGGATACGCAGTATTTT

J: TRBJ1-1
V: TRBV9
D: TRBD1
size: few
CDR3: CASSTRTGMNTEAFF
DNA: TGTGCCAGCAGCACCAGGACAGGAATGAACACTGAAGCTTTCTTT

J: TRBJ2-3
V: TRBV20-1
D: TRBD1
size: -
CDR3: CSARTGTGKADTQYF
DNA: TGTAGTGCTAGAACCGGGACAGGGAAAGCAGATACGCAGTATTTT

J: TRBJ2-5
V: TRBV10-3
D: -
size: few
CDR3: CATGLQETQYF
DNA: TGTGCCACGGGGCTCCAAGAGACCCAGTACTTC

J: TRBJ2-7
V: TRBV20-1
D: -
size: -
CDR3: CSARTGRLVLEQYF
DNA: TGCAGTGCAAGGACGGGACGCCTCGTTCTTGAGCAGTACTTC

J: TRBJ2-1
V: TRBV3-1
D: TRBD2
size: -
CDR3: CASSPLGTSVRGQFF
DNA: TGTGCCAGTAGCCCATTGGGGACTAGCGTGCGTGGGCAGTTCTTC

J: TRBJ1-1
V: TRBV7-3
D: -
size: -
CDR3: CASSQTNTQGAEAFF
DNA: TGTGCCAGCAGCCAAACCAATACACAGGGCGCTGAAGCTTTCTTT

J: TRBJ2-7
V: TRBV20-1
D: TRBD1
size: -
CDR3: CSVSGTVSYEQYF
DNA: TGCAGTGTCTCCGGGACAGTTTCCTACGAGCAGTACTTC

J: TRBJ2-5
V: TRBV4-2
D: -
size: -
CDR3: CASSQALGYEETQYF
DNA: TGTGCCAGCAGCCAAGCTCTAGGGTACGAAGAGACCCAGTACTTC

J: TRBJ1-4
V: TRBV7-9
D: -
size: -
CDR3: CASSSYATNEKLFF
DNA: TGTGCCAGCAGCTCTTATGCAACTAATGAAAAACTGTTTTTT

J: TRBJ1-3
V: TRBV29-1
D: -
size: -
CDR3: CSVETYRITGNTIYF
DNA: TGCAGCGTTGAAACCTACAGGATAACTGGAAACACCATATATTTT

J: TRBJ2-5
V: TRBV20-1
D: -
size: few
CDR3: CSARDATETQYF
DNA: TGCAGTGCTAGGGACGCCACAGAGACCCAGTACTTC

J: TRBJ1-2
V: TRBV11-1
D: -
size: -
CDR3: CASSFTERVGYTF
DNA: TGTGCCAGCAGTTTTACGGAGAGGGTTGGCTACACCTTC

J: TRBJ2-5
V: TRBV20-1
D: TRBD2
size: many
CDR3: CSATNTRGGTQETQYF
DNA: TGCAGTGCCACAAACACCCGGGGGGGCACCCAAGAGACCCAGTACTTC

J: TRBJ2-1
V: TRBV20-1
D: TRBD1
size: -
CDR3: CSVSQGLEQFF
DNA: TGCAGTGTTTCACAGGGGTTGGAGCAGTTCTTC

J: TRBJ1-1
V: TRBV7-8
D: TRBD1
size: -
CDR3: CASSLGTQGENTEAFF
DNA: TGTGCCAGCAGCTTAGGCACCCAGGGGGAGAACACTGAAGCTTTCTTT

J: TRBJ1-2
V: TRBV29-1
D: TRBD1
size: -
CDR3: CSVAGQGAGYTF
DNA: TGCAGCGTTGCAGGACAGGGAGCTGGCTACACCTTC

J: TRBJ2-1
V: TRBV7-2
D: TRBD2
size: -
CDR3: CASRLSGVGSYNEQFF
DNA: TGTGCCAGCAGATTAAGCGGGGTTGGGTCCTACAATGAGCAGTTCTTC

J: TRBJ1-2
V: TRBV20-1
D: -
size: many
CDR3: CSALRQPDYGYTF
DNA: TGCAGTGCTCTGCGACAGCCAGACTATGGCTACACCTTC

J: TRBJ1-5
V: TRBV6-5
D: -
size: -
CDR3: CASSPVGPQPQHF
DNA: TGTGCCAGCAGCCCAGTGGGGCCTCAGCCCCAGCATTTT

J: TRBJ1-2
V: TRBV3-1
D: -
size: few
CDR3: CASSSTGTDYVGYTF
DNA: TGTGCCAGCAGCTCTACCGGGACCGACTACGTAGGCTACACCTTC

J: TRBJ1-1
V: TRBV5-1
D: -
size: -
CDR3: CASSLEGRAPTEAFF
DNA: TGCGCCAGCAGCTTGGAAGGCAGGGCACCCACTGAAGCTTTCTTT

J: TRBJ2-5
V: TRBV2
D: TRBD1
size: few
CDR3: CASSEFPPGQGTSRRETQYF
DNA: TGTGCCAGCAGTGAATTTCCCCCGGGACAGGGGACTTCGAGGAGGGAGACCCAGTACTTC

J: TRBJ2-5
V: TRBV5-5
D: -
size: few
CDR3: CASVRGSGETQYF
DNA: TGTGCCAGCGTCAGGGGATCCGGCGAGACCCAGTACTTC

J: TRBJ1-2
V: TRBV6-5
D: TRBD1
size: many
CDR3: CASTDDRGLVSICYTF
DNA: TGTGCCAGCACTGATGACAGGGGTTTAGTCTCTATTTGCTACACCTTC

J: TRBJ1-3
V: TRBV30
D: -
size: -
CDR3: CAWSTASRATGNTIYF
DNA: TGTGCCTGGAGTACCGCCTCCAGGGCAACTGGAAACACCATATATTTT

J: TRBJ1-2
V: TRBV30
D: TRBD1
size: -
CDR3: CAWSTGGRISGYTF
DNA: TGTGCCTGGAGCACAGGGGGCAGAATCTCTGGCTACACCTTC

J: TRBJ2-1
V: TRBV20-1
D: TRBD2
size: -
CDR3: CSARPRTRPGNDQFF
DNA: TGCAGTGCTAGACCTCGGACTAGGCCGGGAAATGACCAGTTCTTC

J: TRBJ1-6
V: TRBV7-9
D: -
size: -
CDR3: CASSLVDNLASLHF
DNA: TGTGCCAGCAGCTTGGTAGATAATTTGGCTTCCCTCCACTTT

J: TRBJ2-2
V: TRBV10-3
D: -
size: few
CDR3: CAISSQGRISGELFF
DNA: TGTGCCATCTCTTCGCAAGGGAGGATCTCCGGGGAGCTGTTTTTT

J: TRBJ2-7
V: TRBV4-1
D: TRBD1
size: -
CDR3: CASSHQGGGQGYYEQYF
DNA: TGCGCCAGCAGCCACCAGGGCGGGGGACAGGGATACTACGAGCAGTACTTC

J: TRBJ2-7
V: TRBV28
D: -
size: -
CDR3: CASSSQPSSYEQYF
DNA: TGTGCCAGCAGTTCACAGCCAAGCTCCTACGAGCAGTACTTC

J: TRBJ2-3
V: TRBV20-1
D: TRBD2
size: -
CDR3: CSANSGGTDTQYF
DNA: TGCAGTGCTAATAGCGGGGGGACAGATACGCAGTATTTT

J: TRBJ2-5
V: TRBV12-3/TRBV12-4
D: -
size: few
CDR3: CATLGKEETQYF
DNA: TGTGCCACTCTAGGGAAAGAAGAGACCCAGTACTTC

J: TRBJ2-1
V: TRBV24-1
D: -
size: many
CDR3: CATSDSLYTQSSYNEQFF
DNA: TGTGCCACCAGTGATTCTCTATATACCCAGAGCTCCTACAATGAGCAGTTCTTC

J: TRBJ2-5
V: TRBV6-5
D: TRBD1
size: many
CDR3: CASRTFRTGVIETQYF
DNA: TGTGCCAGCAGGACATTTCGGACAGGGGTTATAGAGACCCAGTACTTC

J: TRBJ2-1
V: TRBV29-1
D: TRBD2
size: few
CDR3: CSVGLAGANSYNEQFF
DNA: TGCAGCGTTGGACTAGCGGGGGCCAACTCCTACAATGAGCAGTTCTTC

J: TRBJ1-5
V: TRBV27
D: TRBD1
size: few
CDR3: CASKRTGTPNQPQHF
DNA: TGTGCCAGCAAAAGGACAGGGACACCCAATCAGCCCCAGCATTTT

J: TRBJ1-2
V: TRBV19
D: -
size: -
CDR3: CASSTSGRGYGYTF
DNA: TGTGCCAGTAGTACCTCAGGCAGGGGCTATGGCTACACCTTC

J: TRBJ2-1
V: TRBV29-1
D: -
size: few
CDR3: CSVEAPGTFNEQFF
DNA: TGCAGCGTTGAGGCCCCCGGGACCTTTAATGAGCAGTTCTTC

J: TRBJ2-1
V: TRBV21-1
D: -
size: few
CDR3: CASYLQGDNEQFF
DNA: TGTGCCAGCTACCTGCAAGGAGACAATGAGCAGTTCTTC

J: TRBJ2-3
V: TRBV4-1
D: TRBD2
size: -
CDR3: CASSAERKRGRSTDTQYF
DNA: TGCGCCAGCAGCGCCGAAAGAAAGCGGGGTAGGAGCACAGATACGCAGTATTTT

J: TRBJ2-2
V: TRBV4-1
D: -
size: -
CDR3: CASSPPSASVFTGELFF
DNA: TGCGCCAGCAGCCCTCCCTCTGCAAGTGTTTTCACCGGGGAGCTGTTTTTT

J: TRBJ1-2
V: TRBV19
D: -
size: few
CDR3: CASKGGNYGYTF
DNA: TGTGCCAGTAAGGGGGGAAACTATGGCTACACCTTC

J: TRBJ2-1
V: TRBV7-2
D: TRBD2
size: -
CDR3: CASSPEGTSGYNEQFF
DNA: TGTGCCAGCAGCCCTGAGGGGACTAGCGGCTACAATGAGCAGTTCTTC

J: TRBJ1-2
V: TRBV4-3
D: -
size: -
CDR3: CASSRGDLPRDGYTF
DNA: TGCGCCAGCAGCCGGGGGGATTTACCCAGGGATGGCTACACCTTC

J: TRBJ2-4
V: TRBV28
D: TRBD1
size: many
CDR3: CASGGTGDIAKNIQYF
DNA: TGTGCCAGCGGCGGGACAGGGGACATAGCCAAAAACATTCAGTACTTC

J: TRBJ1-2
V: TRBV20-1
D: -
size: few
CDR3: CSLQGFNYGYTF
DNA: TGCAGTTTACAGGGATTTAACTATGGCTACACCTTC